The clone carrying this TCR beta chain was observed many times. As yet, its antigen is unknown. The data stem from a study of cytomegalovirus exposure and HLA in healthy donors. Findings and caveats of the study: Reportedly, fewer N-insertions than the roughly 700-donor mean appeared in an Asian-associated ancestry cluster in a later analysis. Roughly uniform depth of sequencing across donors was assumed in presence/absence analyses. Later analysis revealed greater clonal expansion in HLA-associated TCR beta chains than in equally common others. A classifier reportedly called cytomegalovirus status with high sensitivity and specificity.

V was shortened by 8 bases and J by 5 bases, with 13 bases between the two germline ends. The CDR3 covers 14 residues. Germline V lookup: CDR1 MNHEY, CDR2 SVGAGI. This PCR relied on a set of 60 Vbeta primers and 13 Jbeta primers. Produced via immunoSEQ multiplex PCR; TCRdb's table is partial and in-frame only. Of about 200,000 clones in the sample, 10% to 15% are singletons; the top ten hold about 7.8%. The rearrangement joins TRBV6-5 to TRBJ1-6; no firm D call. The specimen was PBMCs. The sequence was obtained from a man in his forties or fifties in good health and CMV-seropositive. CDR3 nucleotide sequence: TGTGCCAGCGGTCATGAAAGCGATAATTCACCCCTCCACTTT. It yields the protein CASGHESDNSPLHF.